The 3 T cell receptor beta chains presented below share a single source sample, sequenced in a study of low-dose radiotherapy and immunotherapy resistance in tumors. Covering alpha and beta chains, TRAV- and TRBV-specific primers were used for the first-strand cDNA. TCRs were put through 20 to 25 PCR cycles of amplification with Phusion. A constant-region primer and the V-primer adapter served as the primer pair. Using its own MiXCR run on the reads, TCRdb lists one record per CDR3 protein. The sample has around 13,000 distinct CDR3 sequences; roughly 75% are singletons. These receptors were obtained from a human donor with advanced metastatic prostate, ovarian, gallbladder or colorectal cancer (not recorded which). This table probably holds off-target reads from a library built for another chain.

V gene TRBV5-4 combines with J gene TRBJ1-2; no clear D gene. Germline V gene lookup returns CDR1 SGHNT and CDR2 YYREEE (reference sequence). Trimming removed 4 bases from V and 10 bases from J, with 11 bases in between. This CDR3 spans 11 amino acids. DNA for the CDR3: TGTGCCAGCAGCGAAAGGGCATTCTACACCTTC. It specifies CASSERAFYTF. The variable domain in full, completed from reference TRBV5-4 and TRBJ1-2, reads ETGVTQSPTHLIKTRGQQVTLRCSSQSGHNTVSWYQQALGQGPQFIFQYYREEENGRGNFPPRFSGLQFPNYSSELNVNALELDDSALYLCASSERAFYTFGSGTRLTVV.

This chain joins TRBV6-2 or TRBV6-3 and TRBJ1-2; possible D gene TRBD1, 5 bases. V dropped 5 bases and J dropped 0 bases, with 13 bases sitting between them. The CDR3 covers 15 residues. Germline CDR1 reads MNHEY; CDR2 reads SVGEGT. CDR3 bases: TGTGCCAGCAGTGGATACAGGAAAGCTAACTATGGCTACACCTTC. Residues: CASSGYRKANYGYTF.

The V call is TRBV5-1, the J call TRBJ1-4; a possible D gene is TRBD1 (6 bases). The CDR3 spans 15 residues. Trimming took off 4 bases at V and 8 bases at J, with 18 bases between the two ends. In germline, CDR1 is SGHRS, CDR2 YFSETQ. This CDR3 is CASSGRVGDTEKLFF. The DNA for the CDR3 is TGCGCCAGCAGCGGCCGCGTTGGGGACACAGAAAAACTGTTTTTT.